This entry features one T cell receptor (beta chain) sequence. Its matching antigen is unknown. This sample stems from a study of spatial heterogeneity in lung cancer. On the study more broadly: In cases with available follow-up PBMC samples, these were sequenced at a median of roughly 23 months after resection. Sequencing consistently turned up more beta-chain sequences than alpha-chain sequences. The average appearance count of each unique TCR and UMI combination in raw reads was more than 9.5.

General study findings and limits: Ubiquitous expanded tumor TCRs showed up in blood more at resection than follow-up.

Indicated time point: blood at routine non-recurrence follow-up after resection. TCRs were sequenced from unsorted whole RNA of tumor, nontumor lung or PBMC. The CDR3 has 14 residues. The germline CDR1 and CDR2 sequences are MGHRA and YSYEKL. V shed 4 bases and J 4 bases; nucleotides not matched to a gene: 5. One entry per CDR3 protein results from TCRdb running MiXCR on the 5' RACE reads. The top ten clones hold 20% to 25% of a sample with roughly 26,000 distinct CDR3 sequences, approximately 5.5% of them seen once. The source material was PBMCs, sampled at follow-up. The chain combines TRBV4-1 with TRBJ2-5, with 8 bases lining up with TRBD1. The TCR originated in a male donor with early-stage non-small cell lung cancer. As DNA, the CDR3 is TGCGCCAGCAGCCGAGGACAGGGACGAGAGACCCAGTACTTC. Translation: CASSRGQGRETQYF.